The clone carrying this T cell receptor beta chain was seen a few times. This specimen belongs to a study of blood T cell repertoires in COVID-19. Study summary: PBMCs, B-cell-depleted T cells, or T cells were the source of the cDNA or gDNA that made up the material.

CDR1 and CDR2 from the germline V gene are SGHAT and FQNNGV. This CDR3 region has 15 residues. Trimming left V 0 bases short and J 9 bases short, with 17 bases between. Original analysis: Amplification of reference gene primers provided the estimated nucleated cell counts. Sequencing used immunoSEQ multiplex PCR; TCRdb keeps in-frame clones, though not all of them. The D gene and trimming were derived from the DNA, and the V and J assignments and clone size from that table. The sample consists of fewer than 450,000 clones, around nine tenths of them appearing once. Seattle's enrolled individuals joined amid active infection and were then monitored longitudinally.

The specimen sequenced was peripheral blood. This sequence originates from a woman in her 70s with COVID-19, enrolled during active disease. The chain employs TRBV11-2 and TRBJ1-2; D is uncertain. CDR3 loop: CASSLDGVGSRSYTF. The CDR3, as DNA: TGTGCCAGCAGCTTAGATGGTGTCGGAAGCAGGAGCTACACCTTC.